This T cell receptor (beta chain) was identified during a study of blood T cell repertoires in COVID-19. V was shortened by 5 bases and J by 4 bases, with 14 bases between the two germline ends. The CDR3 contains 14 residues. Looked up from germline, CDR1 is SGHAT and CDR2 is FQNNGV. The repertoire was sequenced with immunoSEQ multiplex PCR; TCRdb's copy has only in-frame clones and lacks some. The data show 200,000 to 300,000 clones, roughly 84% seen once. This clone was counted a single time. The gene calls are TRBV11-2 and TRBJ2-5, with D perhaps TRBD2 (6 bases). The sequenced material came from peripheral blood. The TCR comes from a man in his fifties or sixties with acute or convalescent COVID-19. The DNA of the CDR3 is TGTGCCAGCAGCCCCCCGGGGGTGGGAGAGACCCAGTACTTC. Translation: CASSPPGVGETQYF.